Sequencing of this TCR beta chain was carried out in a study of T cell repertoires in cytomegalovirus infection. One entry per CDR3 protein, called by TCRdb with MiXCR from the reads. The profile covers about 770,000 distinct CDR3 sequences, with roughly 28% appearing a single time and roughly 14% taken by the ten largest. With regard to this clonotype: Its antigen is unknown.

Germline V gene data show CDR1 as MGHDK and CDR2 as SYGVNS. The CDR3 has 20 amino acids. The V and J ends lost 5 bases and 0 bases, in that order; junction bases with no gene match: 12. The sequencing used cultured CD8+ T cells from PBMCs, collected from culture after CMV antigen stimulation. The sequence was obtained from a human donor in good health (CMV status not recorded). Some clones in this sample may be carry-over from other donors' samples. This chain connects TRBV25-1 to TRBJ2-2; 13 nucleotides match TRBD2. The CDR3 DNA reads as TGTGCCAGCAGTCCCTACCGACTAGCGGGGGGTATCGCGAACACCGGGGAGCTGTTTTTT. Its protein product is CASSPYRLAGGIANTGELFF.